The 31 T cell receptor beta chains presented below share a single source sample, sequenced in a study of T cell repertoires in cytomegalovirus infection. In TCRdb, the reads were re-called with MiXCR into one record per CDR3 protein. There are around 530,000 distinct CDR3 sequences in the sample; approximately 16% occur only once, and roughly a quarter lies in the top ten. Sequenced input: CD8+ T cells from PBMCs. Receptor source: a human donor in good health (CMV status not recorded). Some clones in this sample may be carry-over from other donors' samples.

This rearrangement joins TRBV7-4 to TRBJ2-7; maybe TRBD2 (5 bases). Germline CDR1 SGHVT, CDR2 SQSDAQ. V gave up 4 bases and J gave up 3 bases, with 16 bases separating them. CDR3 length: 15 amino acids. The CDR3 here is CASSSGGPPVYEQYF. The CDR3 DNA is TGTGCCAGCAGCTCGGGCGGGCCTCCCGTCTACGAGCAGTACTTC.

The chain uses TRBV7-9 and TRBJ2-7, with TRBD2 as a possible D gene (6 bases). Germline V gene data show CDR1 as SEHNR and CDR2 as FQNEAQ (reference sequence). This CDR3 comprises 16 residues. V was cut by 4 bases and J by 2 bases, with 18 bases left in between. In nucleotides, the CDR3 is TGTGCCAGCAGCTACCCCTCAGGGCGGACTACCTACGAGCAGTACTTC. It specifies CASSYPSGRTTYEQYF.

This clonotype showed up just a few times. This chain uses TRBV15 with TRBJ2-1; 9 bases map to TRBD2. Germline values: CDR1 LNHNV, CDR2 YYDKDF (reference sequence). Trimming took 0 bases from V and 7 from J; bases not matched to a gene: 13. CDR3 length: 18 residues. This CDR3 reads CATSRERGGRADGNEQFF. DNA for the CDR3: TGTGCCACCAGCAGAGAGAGGGGCGGGAGGGCCGATGGTAATGAGCAGTTCTTC.

This clonotype was detected ten times or more. This chain connects TRBV6-1 to TRBJ2-3, with 9 nucleotides matching TRBD2. Trimming removed 0 bases from V and 3 bases from J; junction bases left unmatched: 7. Germline CDR1 reads MNHNS; CDR2 reads SASEGT. The CDR3 has 17 residues. CDR3 loop: CASSEAGSGSETDTQYF. CDR3 nucleotide sequence: TGTGCCAGCAGTGAAGCGGGTAGCGGGAGTGAAACAGATACGCAGTATTTT.

In its sample, this clonotype was seen a few times. The V gene is TRBV20-1, the J gene TRBJ2-1, with TRBD2 matching 8 bases. J lost 4 bases, V lost 8 bases, and 10 bases had no gene match. Germline V CDR1 and CDR2: DFQATT, SNEGSKA (reference sequence). CDR3 length equals 14 residues. The CDR3 coding sequence is TGCAGTACACCCGGGCGGGAGGCGTACAATGAGCAGTTCTTC. Translated: CSTPGREAYNEQFF.

In its sample, this clonotype was seen many times. The chain has TRBV27 and TRBJ2-7, with a tentative D call TRBD1 (5 bases). V dropped 0 bases and J dropped 3 bases, with 9 bases sitting between them. Germline V CDR1 and CDR2: MNHEY, SMNVEV (reference sequence). The CDR3 spans 14 residues. The DNA of the CDR3 is TGTGCCAGCAGTTTATCGAAGGGGATCTACGAGCAGTACTTC. This encodes CASSLSKGIYEQYF.

This clonotype was recorded at least ten times. The rearrangement links TRBV7-8 to TRBJ2-3, with 9 positions matching TRBD2. This CDR3 contains 13 residues. Germline trimming cut 2 bases from V and 6 bases from J; bases unmatched to any gene: 0. The germline V gene encodes CDR1 SGHVS and CDR2 FQNEAQ. The CDR3 coding sequence is TGTGCCAGCAGCTTAACTAGCGGGGATACGCAGTATTTT. This gives the protein CASSLTSGDTQYF. Filled out from reference TRBV7-8 and TRBJ2-3, the complete variable domain reads GAGVSQSPRYKVAKRGQDVALRCDPISGHVSLFWYQQALGQGPEFLTYFQNEAQLDKSGLPSDRFFAERPEGSVSTLKIQRTQQEDSAVYLCASSLTSGDTQYFGPGTRLTVL.

The chain is built from TRBV3-1 and TRBJ1-2; no clear D gene. Per the germline V gene, CDR1 is LGHDT and CDR2 is YNNKEL (reference sequence). Trimming left V 1 base short and J 1 base short, with 10 bases between. CDR3 length equals 15 residues. CDR3 region: CASSQARGLNYGYTF. In DNA, the CDR3 is TGTGCCAGCAGCCAAGCCCGAGGGCTTAACTATGGCTACACCTTC.

The J gene is TRBJ2-7, the V gene TRBV2; 9 bases are a match to TRBD2. This CDR3 comprises 14 residues. CDR1 SNHLY and CDR2 FYNNEI come from the germline V gene. The V segment lost 5 bases and the J segment 2 bases; nucleotides outside the gene matches: 4. CDR3: CASSRLAATYEQYF. The CDR3 DNA follows: TGTGCCAGCAGTCGACTAGCGGCCACCTACGAGCAGTACTTC.

This clonotype was seen more than once but under ten times. The chain carries TRBV15 and TRBJ1-5; D gene unclear. The CDR3 extends over 14 amino acids. The germline V gene has CDR1 LNHNV and CDR2 YYDKDF (reference sequence). V shed 1 base and J shed 2 bases, with 6 bases lying between them. The chain's CDR3 is CATSRGKGNQPQHF. For the CDR3, the DNA is TGTGCCACCAGCAGAGGAAAGGGCAATCAGCCCCAGCATTTT.

The table lists this clonotype with a few counts. The chain uses TRBV6-7 and TRBJ2-1; weak D call: TRBD2 (6 bases). TRBV6-7 is an ORF for which the function is uncertain. The germline V and J ends were trimmed by 7 bases and 6 bases, with 13 bases remaining between them. CDR3 length equals 13 residues. As DNA, the CDR3 is TGTGCCAGCAATGGGGGGTTCGGCAATGAGCAGTTCTTC. It yields the protein CASNGGFGNEQFF.

CDR3: CASSQDTRAGGDYEQYF. CDR3 bases: TGTGCCAGCAGCCAAGATACGCGAGCGGGGGGGGACTACGAGCAGTACTTC. V is TRBV4-2 and J is TRBJ2-7; 10 bases agree with TRBD2. Germline trimming cut 0 bases from V and 3 bases from J; bases unmatched to any gene: 8. This CDR3 is built from 17 residues. The germline V gene has CDR1 LGHNA and CDR2 YNFKEQ.

This clonotype was counted many times. This chain uses TRBV7-3 with TRBJ2-6; TRBD1 is a possible D gene (6 bases). Germline CDR1 is SGHTA and CDR2 is FQGTGA. This CDR3 is 15 amino acids long. V was clipped by 5 bases and J by 3 bases, with 11 bases between them. The CDR3 loop is CASSLQGGGANVLTF. In DNA, the CDR3 is TGTGCCAGCAGCCTACAGGGCGGTGGGGCCAACGTCCTGACTTTC.

This clonotype was observed many times. The chain is built from TRBV27 and TRBJ2-7; maybe TRBD2 (6 bases). CDR1 is MNHEY and CDR2 is SMNVEV in the germline V gene (reference sequence). CDR3 length: 15 residues. The V gene lost 0 bases and the J gene lost 1 base, with 10 bases spanning the gap. The CDR3 reads CASSLSGGGSYEQYF. Written as DNA, the CDR3 is TGTGCCAGCAGTTTATCGGGAGGAGGGTCCTACGAGCAGTACTTC.

This clonotype was detected ten times or more. The DNA for the CDR3 is TGCGCCAGCAGCCAAGGTCGGGCCGGCGCTGAAGCTTTCTTT. It yields the protein CASSQGRAGAEAFF. This chain uses TRBV4-1 with TRBJ1-1; D gene ambiguous. Germline assignment: CDR1 MGHRA and CDR2 YSYEKL. With 1 base removed from V and 6 bases from J, the gap between germline ends came to 12 bases. This CDR3 has 14 amino acids.

With regard to this clonotype: This could be a read error, since a much larger clone is one nucleotide away. A read error is likely, as this CDR3 ends without the conserved phenylalanine or tryptophan. The chain has TRBV12-5 and TRBJ2-1; no clear D gene. CDR3 length: 13 amino acids. Trimming took 3 bases from V and 7 from J, leaving 10 bases between them. Germline CDR1 reads LGHNT; CDR2 reads FRNRAP. The CDR3 DNA reads as TGTGCTAGTGGTTTCGGCGGAAAAAATGAGCAGTTCTTA. It translates to CASGFGGKNEQFL.

This clonotype was counted many times. The V and J genes are TRBV7-6 and TRBJ1-6, with D uncertain. CDR1 and CDR2 (germline): SGHVS, FNYEAQ. V lost 2 bases to trimming and J lost 10 bases, with 15 bases between them. The CDR3 consists of 15 residues. Here the CDR3 DNA reads TGTGCCAGCAGCTTAAGAGGGTTAGGAAAATCACCCCTCCACTTT. Encoded protein: CASSLRGLGKSPLHF.

This clonotype was detected many times. The chain employs TRBV29-1 and TRBJ2-7; 9 bases map to TRBD1. CDR3 length equals 14 residues. The germline CDR1 and CDR2 sequences are SQVTM and ANQGSEA. Unmatched junction bases numbered 8, after V lost 3 bases and J lost 5 bases. The CDR3 nucleotides read TGCAGCGTTGAGACGGGACAGGGAATCAACGAGCAGTACTTC. Its translation is CSVETGQGINEQYF.

This clonotype came up a few times. The chain links TRBV6-6 to TRBJ1-2; TRBD1 might be the D (6 bases). The CDR3 contains 15 residues. Trimming left V 4 bases short and J 8 bases short, with 20 bases between. CDR1 MNHNY and CDR2 SVGAGI come from the germline V gene (reference sequence). DNA for the CDR3: TGTGCCAGCAGTTTCCCGCCGGGACACCCTTCAGGCTACACCTTC. As protein: CASSFPPGHPSGYTF.

Ten or more counts support this clonotype. The V and J genes are TRBV19 and TRBJ2-1, with D unclear. CDR3 length: 17 amino acids. Germline lookup yields CDR1 LNHDA and CDR2 SQIVND (reference sequence). The germline V and J ends were trimmed by 0 bases and 4 bases, with 16 bases remaining between them. DNA for the CDR3: TGTGCCAGTAGTATAGATCTAGATCCTGATGGGTACAATGAGCAGTTCTTC. Protein sequence: CASSIDLDPDGYNEQFF.

This clonotype was counted many times. This chain links TRBV29-1 with TRBJ2-1, with D possibly TRBD2 on 7 matching bases. CDR1 SQVTM and CDR2 ANQGSEA come from the germline V gene. The germline V and J ends were trimmed by 4 bases and 4 bases, with 17 bases remaining between them. CDR3 size: 15 residues. CDR3 sequence: CSVAGGQMIYNEQFF. In nucleotides, the CDR3 is TGCAGCGTTGCCGGGGGGCAAATGATATACAATGAGCAGTTCTTC.

This clonotype was detected only a few times. J is TRBJ2-7 and V is TRBV27, with D possibly matching TRBD2 (5 bases). The germline V and J ends were trimmed by 7 bases and 5 bases, with 15 bases remaining between them. The CDR3 consists of 13 residues. CDR1 is MNHEY and CDR2 is SMNVEV in the germline V gene (reference sequence). Written as DNA, the CDR3 is TGTGCCAGCACCTCGGGATCCGGCAACGAGCAGTACTTC. Translation gives CASTSGSGNEQYF.

The chain uses TRBV6-6 and TRBJ2-1; 7 nucleotides match TRBD2. Per germline, CDR1 MNHNY and CDR2 SVGAGI (reference sequence). The junction had 15 bases not matched to a gene; V was cut back by 4 bases and J by 6 bases. The CDR3 runs 17 residues. CDR3 sequence (DNA): TGTGCCAGCAGTTTCAAGCGGGGTTCCCCCAACCGCAATGAGCAGTTCTTC. This codes for CASSFKRGSPNRNEQFF.

The chain couples TRBV10-3 to TRBJ2-7; 10 bases map to TRBD1. Germline V gene sequence: CDR1 ENHRY, CDR2 SYGVKD. The J segment lost 5 bases and the V segment lost 6 bases, leaving 7 bases of the junction unmatched. The CDR3 loop spans 14 amino acids. The DNA for the CDR3 is TGTGCCATCAGCGGGCTCGGGACAGGGGACGAGCAGTACTTC. Amino acid sequence: CAISGLGTGDEQYF.

This clonotype occurred a few times. V usage is TRBV12-3 or TRBV12-4 and J usage is TRBJ2-1; TRBD1 is a possible D gene (6 bases). This CDR3 spans 15 amino acids. V lost 5 bases to trimming and J lost 4 bases, with 15 bases between them. CDR3 coding DNA: TGTGCCAGCAGTCAACAGACAGGACCTTACAATGAGCAGTTCTTC. It is translated as CASSQQTGPYNEQFF.

The chain combines TRBV20-1 with TRBJ2-3; 8 bases are shared with TRBD2. There are 17 residues in the CDR3. Germline V gives CDR1 DFQATT, CDR2 SNEGSKA (reference sequence). The trim removed 5 bases at V and 1 base at J, leaving 14 bases unmatched. CDR3 in DNA: TGCAGTGCTTTAGCTCCCCTTAGCGGGGCGGGCACAGATACGCAGTATTTT. This gives the protein CSALAPLSGAGTDTQYF.

This clonotype has a handful of counts. The chain combines TRBV14 with TRBJ1-2; 8 positions agree with TRBD1. CDR1 is SGHDN, CDR2 FVKESK, per germline. The CDR3 covers 15 residues. The trim removed 3 bases at V and 4 bases at J, leaving 7 bases unmatched. CDR3 sequence: CASSQRTGYLYGYTF. CDR3 coding DNA: TGTGCCAGCAGCCAGCGGACAGGGTACCTCTATGGCTACACCTTC.

This clonotype was seen a handful of times. The chain recombines TRBV4-1 with TRBJ1-2; D is undetermined. The germline V and J ends were trimmed by 3 bases and 4 bases, with 12 bases remaining between them. The CDR3 sequence is 14 residues long. CDR1 is MGHRA and CDR2 is YSYEKL in the germline V gene. CDR3 loop: CASSQGWGSYGYTF. The CDR3 DNA is TGCGCCAGCAGCCAGGGATGGGGTAGCTATGGCTACACCTTC.

This clonotype was observed at least ten times. The CDR3 sequence is CASSSVVGSGIIWTQYF. The CDR3 bases are TGTGCCAGCAGCTCCGTTGTGGGTAGCGGGATCATATGGACGCAGTATTTT. The rearrangement links TRBV7-9 to TRBJ2-3, with 8 bases lining up with TRBD2. The CDR3 has 17 residues. V was clipped by 4 bases and J by 9 bases; unmatched bases: 18. CDR1 and CDR2 from the germline V gene are SEHNR and FQNEAQ (reference sequence). The full variable domain, rest sourced from reference TRBV7-9 and TRBJ2-3, is DTGVSQNPRHKITKRGQNVTFRCDPISEHNRLYWYRQTLGQGPEFLTYFQNEAQLEKSRLLSDRFSAERPKGSFSTLEIQRTEQGDSAMYLCASSSVVGSGIIWTQYFGPGTRLTVL.

In this sample, this clonotype turned up a few times. CDR3 amino acids: CASSGPRLAETIPSTDTQYF. CDR3 sequence (DNA): TGCGCCAGCAGCGGACCCCGACTAGCGGAAACCATCCCTTCCACAGATACGCAGTATTTT. The rearrangement uses TRBV4-1 and TRBJ2-3; 9 nucleotides line up with TRBD2. The CDR3 runs to 20 residues. Losses at the gene ends were 5 bases for V and 2 bases for J; bases not matched to a gene: 20. Germline lookup yields CDR1 MGHRA and CDR2 YSYEKL.

The chain links TRBV29-1 to TRBJ1-1; D ambiguous. Trimming took 4 bases from V and 3 from J, leaving 18 bases between them. The germline V gene has CDR1 SQVTM and CDR2 ANQGSEA. The CDR3 totals 15 residues. CDR3 residues: CSVVDALGRDTEAFF. The CDR3 region has the DNA TGCAGCGTTGTGGACGCCCTTGGGAGGGACACTGAAGCTTTCTTT.